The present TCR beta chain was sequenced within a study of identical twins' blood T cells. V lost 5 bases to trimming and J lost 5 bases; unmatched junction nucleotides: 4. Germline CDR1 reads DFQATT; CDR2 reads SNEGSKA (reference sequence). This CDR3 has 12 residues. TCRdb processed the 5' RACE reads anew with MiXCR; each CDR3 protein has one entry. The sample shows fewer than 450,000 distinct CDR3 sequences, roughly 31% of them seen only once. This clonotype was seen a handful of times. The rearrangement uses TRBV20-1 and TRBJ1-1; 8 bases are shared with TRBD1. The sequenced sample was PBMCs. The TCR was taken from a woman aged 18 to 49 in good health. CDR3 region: CSALDRETEAFF. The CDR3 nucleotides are TGCAGTGCTCTGGACAGGGAAACTGAAGCTTTCTTT.